A selection of T cell receptor beta chains follows, all from one sample in a study of post-analysis software for immune sequencing data. A single record per CDR3 protein comes from TCRdb applying MiXCR to the PCR reads. The sample records about 760,000 distinct CDR3 sequences, 30% being singletons. The material sequenced was blood. These receptors came from a girl aged 10 to 17 with multiple sclerosis. The CDR3 runs from the conserved cysteine through the conserved F or W. The order of the fields is D gene, J gene, CDR3 length, clone size, V gene, CDR3 protein, CDR3 DNA. A D gene is named only where the DNA matches it firmly. Clone size is not always given. Where it is, it says once, few, many or a class for expanded clones.

D gene: -
J gene: TRBJ2-5
CDR3 length: 14
clone size: -
V gene: TRBV7-2
CDR3 protein: CASTGTPGHGAQYF
CDR3 DNA: TGTGCCAGCACCGGAACACCGGGACACGGCGCCCAGTACTTC

D gene: TRBD1
J gene: TRBJ2-7
CDR3 length: 15
clone size: -
V gene: TRBV5-1
CDR3 protein: CASSLAAGGGDEQYF
CDR3 DNA: TGCGCCAGCAGCTTGGCGGCAGGGGGTGGTGATGAGCAGTACTTC

D gene: -
J gene: TRBJ1-1
CDR3 length: 12
clone size: -
V gene: TRBV12-3/TRBV12-4
CDR3 protein: CASSLGTPEAFF
CDR3 DNA: TGTGCCAGCAGTTTAGGCACCCCTGAAGCTTTCTTT

D gene: TRBD2
J gene: TRBJ2-7
CDR3 length: 17
clone size: -
V gene: TRBV7-2
CDR3 protein: CASSSTPGAGVYNEQYF
CDR3 DNA: TGTGCCAGCAGCTCAACCCCCGGAGCGGGGGTATACAATGAGCAGTACTTC

D gene: -
J gene: TRBJ2-3
CDR3 length: 14
clone size: few
V gene: TRBV5-1
CDR3 protein: CASSTRGGTDTQYF
CDR3 DNA: TGCGCCAGCAGCACCAGAGGAGGGACAGATACGCAGTATTTT

D gene: -
J gene: TRBJ2-7
CDR3 length: 12
clone size: -
V gene: TRBV27
CDR3 protein: CASSFFGYEQYF
CDR3 DNA: TGTGCCAGCAGTTTTTTTGGGTACGAGCAGTACTTC

D gene: TRBD2
J gene: TRBJ2-4
CDR3 length: 13
clone size: few
V gene: TRBV20-1
CDR3 protein: CSARFSGRDIQYF
CDR3 DNA: TGCAGTGCTAGGTTTAGCGGGAGGGACATTCAGTACTTC

D gene: -
J gene: TRBJ2-4
CDR3 length: 12
clone size: few
V gene: TRBV29-1
CDR3 protein: CSGRVGKNIQYF
CDR3 DNA: TGCAGCGGCAGGGTCGGCAAAAACATTCAGTACTTC

D gene: -
J gene: TRBJ2-5
CDR3 length: 13
clone size: few
V gene: TRBV29-1
CDR3 protein: CSVARGVRETQYF
CDR3 DNA: TGCAGCGTTGCTCGTGGAGTGAGAGAGACCCAGTACTTC

D gene: TRBD2
J gene: TRBJ2-3
CDR3 length: 16
clone size: few
V gene: TRBV7-9
CDR3 protein: CASSPRLAGKGDTQYF
CDR3 DNA: TGTGCCAGCAGCCCACGACTAGCGGGAAAGGGAGATACGCAGTATTTT

D gene: -
J gene: TRBJ2-2
CDR3 length: 16
clone size: -
V gene: TRBV5-1
CDR3 protein: CASSPSRSANTGELFF
CDR3 DNA: TGCGCCAGCAGCCCTTCCCGTTCAGCTAACACCGGGGAGCTGTTTTTT

D gene: -
J gene: TRBJ1-5
CDR3 length: 13
clone size: -
V gene: TRBV2
CDR3 protein: CASSEGGRQPQHF
CDR3 DNA: TGTGCCAGCAGTGAAGGGGGACGGCAGCCCCAGCATTTT

D gene: -
J gene: TRBJ1-2
CDR3 length: 15
clone size: -
V gene: TRBV7-2
CDR3 protein: CASSLDVSGNYGYTF
CDR3 DNA: TGTGCCAGCAGCTTAGACGTTTCGGGTAACTATGGCTACACCTTC

D gene: -
J gene: TRBJ2-4
CDR3 length: 18
clone size: -
V gene: TRBV6-4
CDR3 protein: CASSEALAYRMDKNIQYF
CDR3 DNA: TGTGCCAGCAGTGAGGCGCTTGCGTACAGAATGGACAAAAACATTCAGTACTTC

D gene: -
J gene: TRBJ2-1
CDR3 length: 17
clone size: -
V gene: TRBV5-1
CDR3 protein: CASSLVYRQRPYNEQFF
CDR3 DNA: TGCGCCAGCAGCTTGGTCTACCGACAGAGGCCATACAATGAGCAGTTCTTC

D gene: -
J gene: TRBJ2-2
CDR3 length: 14
clone size: -
V gene: TRBV12-3/TRBV12-4
CDR3 protein: CASSLGQGAGELFF
CDR3 DNA: TGTGCCAGCAGTTTAGGCCAGGGCGCGGGGGAGCTGTTTTTT

D gene: TRBD2
J gene: TRBJ2-1
CDR3 length: 16
clone size: few
V gene: TRBV7-9
CDR3 protein: CASSPKGLAGYNEQFF
CDR3 DNA: TGTGCCAGCAGCCCGAAAGGACTAGCGGGCTACAATGAGCAGTTCTTC

D gene: -
J gene: TRBJ1-4
CDR3 length: 14
clone size: few
V gene: TRBV20-1
CDR3 protein: CSARYPETNEKLFF
CDR3 DNA: TGCAGTGCTAGATACCCAGAAACTAATGAAAAACTGTTTTTT

D gene: TRBD1
J gene: TRBJ1-1
CDR3 length: 15
clone size: few
V gene: TRBV9
CDR3 protein: CASSVSTGVNAEAFF
CDR3 DNA: TGTGCCAGCAGCGTCTCCACAGGGGTTAACGCTGAAGCTTTCTTT

D gene: TRBD1
J gene: TRBJ2-5
CDR3 length: 16
clone size: -
V gene: TRBV28
CDR3 protein: CASGGLVGQGQETQYF
CDR3 DNA: TGTGCCAGCGGCGGTCTGGTGGGACAGGGGCAAGAGACCCAGTACTTC

D gene: -
J gene: TRBJ1-2
CDR3 length: 14
clone size: few
V gene: TRBV6-5
CDR3 protein: CASSYDYSGYGYTF
CDR3 DNA: TGTGCCAGCAGTTATGACTACTCCGGTTATGGCTACACCTTC

D gene: TRBD1
J gene: TRBJ2-4
CDR3 length: 17
clone size: -
V gene: TRBV2
CDR3 protein: CASRRDRQDFPKNIQYF
CDR3 DNA: TGTGCCAGCAGACGGGACAGACAAGACTTTCCCAAAAACATTCAGTACTTC

D gene: TRBD2
J gene: TRBJ2-5
CDR3 length: 16
clone size: few
V gene: TRBV10-3
CDR3 protein: CAISTEEREIPTAQYF
CDR3 DNA: TGTGCCATCAGCACCGAAGAGCGGGAGATTCCGACTGCGCAGTACTTC

D gene: TRBD2
J gene: TRBJ2-5
CDR3 length: 13
clone size: -
V gene: TRBV10-3
CDR3 protein: CATAPSGEETQYF
CDR3 DNA: TGTGCCACCGCTCCAAGCGGGGAAGAGACCCAGTACTTC